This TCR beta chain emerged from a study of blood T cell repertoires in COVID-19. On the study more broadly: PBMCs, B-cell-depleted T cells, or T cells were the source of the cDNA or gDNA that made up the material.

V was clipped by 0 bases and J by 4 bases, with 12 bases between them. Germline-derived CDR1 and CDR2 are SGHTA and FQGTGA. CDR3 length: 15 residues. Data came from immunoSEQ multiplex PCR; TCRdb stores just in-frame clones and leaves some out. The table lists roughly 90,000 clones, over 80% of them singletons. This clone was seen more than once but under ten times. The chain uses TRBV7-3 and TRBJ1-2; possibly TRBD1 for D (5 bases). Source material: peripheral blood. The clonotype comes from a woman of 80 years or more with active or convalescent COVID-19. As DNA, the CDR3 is TGTGCCAGCAGCTTAACCGGTGGGGGGGGCTATGGCTACACCTTC. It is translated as CASSLTGGGGYGYTF.